These 22 T cell receptor beta chains share one sample of origin, sequenced in a study of tumor T cells in aggressive B-cell lymphoma. Measured with immunoSEQ multiplex PCR; TCRdb has only the in-frame clones, and not every one. Here the sample spans around 2,600 clones, around 90% being singletons. The sample taken for sequencing was tumor tissue. All receptors derive from an adult with diffuse large B cell lymphoma.

The rearrangement uses TRBV6-5 and TRBJ1-2; 9 positions agree with TRBD1. The CDR3 is 14 amino acids. CDR1 is MNHEY and CDR2 is SVGAGI in the germline V gene. V dropped 6 bases and J dropped 4; count of bases not matched to a gene: 6. CDR3 sequence reads: CASSRTGASYGYTF. The CDR3 DNA follows: TGTGCCAGCAGCAGGACAGGGGCGAGCTATGGCTACACCTTC.

The J gene is TRBJ1-1, the V gene TRBV6-1; D unresolved. The CDR3 covers 14 residues. The V end lost 1 base, the J end lost 1 base, and 7 bases lay between the germline ends. Germline CDR1 and CDR2: MNHNS and SASEGT. CDR3 protein: CASSEGTANTEAFF. The CDR3 nucleotides are TGTGCCAGCAGTGAAGGGACTGCGAACACTGAAGCTTTCTTT.

V gene TRBV27 combines with J gene TRBJ1-6; 7 bases are a match to TRBD1. Germline CDR1 reads MNHEY; CDR2 reads SMNVEV (reference sequence). V was pared by 5 bases and J by 9 bases, with 7 bases of the junction left unmatched. This CDR3 is 14 amino acids long. The CDR3 region is CASSPSGTVSPLHF. The CDR3, as DNA: TGTGCCAGCAGTCCTTCCGGGACAGTTTCACCCCTCCACTTT.

The chain carries TRBV5-4 and TRBJ1-3; TRBD1 aligns across 7 bases. This CDR3 comprises 14 residues. The germline CDR1 and CDR2 sequences are SGHNT and YYREEE (reference sequence). Germline trimming cut 1 base from V and 3 bases from J; bases unmatched to any gene: 1. The CDR3 sequence is CASSLTGVGNTIYF. The CDR3 nucleotides read TGTGCCAGCAGCTTGACAGGGGTTGGAAACACCATATATTTT.

The rearrangement uses TRBV6-5 and TRBJ1-1; 8 nucleotides line up with TRBD1. The CDR3 loop spans 14 amino acids. Germline V CDR1 and CDR2: MNHEY, SVGAGI. V shed 2 bases, J shed 1 base, and the junction held 0 bases outside the gene matches. The DNA of the CDR3 is TGTGCCAGCAGTTACGGACAGGGGAACACTGAAGCTTTCTTT. Its translation: CASSYGQGNTEAFF.

This chain joins TRBV29-1 and TRBJ1-2; D perhaps matches TRBD1 (5 bases). Germline-derived CDR1 and CDR2 are SQVTM and ANQGSEA. This CDR3 spans 13 amino acids. Trimming took off 7 bases at V and 1 base at J, with 13 bases between the two ends. The CDR3 here is CSAPTDSNYGYTF. The CDR3 DNA is TGCAGCGCACCGACAGATAGTAACTATGGCTACACCTTC.

This clone was counted once. The chain combines TRBV5-1 with TRBJ2-1; 11 bases are a match to TRBD1. The V gene's germline CDR1 is SGHRS and CDR2 YFSETQ. The trim removed 4 bases at V and 6 bases at J, leaving 6 bases unmatched. The CDR3 length is 15 residues. The CDR3 bases are TGCGCCAGCAGCGTTGCGGGACAGGGGGGCAATGAGCAGTTCTTC. Amino acids: CASSVAGQGGNEQFF.

V is TRBV4-1 and J is TRBJ1-3; 7 bases fit TRBD1. Trimming removed 2 bases from V and 2 bases from J; junction bases left unmatched: 9. This CDR3 spans 17 amino acids. CDR1 MGHRA and CDR2 YSYEKL come from the germline V gene. The CDR3 DNA is TGCGCCAGCAGCCAAAGACCGCAGACAGGGACTGGAAACACCATATATTTT. It is translated as CASSQRPQTGTGNTIYF.

The rearrangement uses TRBV5-1 and TRBJ2-2; 7 nucleotides match TRBD1. The V segment lost 6 bases and the J segment 1 base; nucleotides outside the gene matches: 9. The CDR3 is 16 residues long. Germline V gene lookup returns CDR1 SGHRS and CDR2 YFSETQ. The CDR3 region is CASTPRQGRNTGELFF. The CDR3 DNA follows: TGCGCCAGCACACCTCGACAGGGACGGAACACCGGGGAGCTGTTTTTT.

The V call is TRBV6-5, the J call TRBJ2-3; TRBD2 matches 7 bases. Germline CDR1 reads MNHEY; CDR2 reads SVGAGI. The CDR3 sequence is 12 residues long. The ends lost 10 bases at V and 6 bases at J; junction bases unmatched: 7. The CDR3 region has the DNA TGTGCCACCCGACTAGCTGCCGATACGCAGTATTTT. Its translation is CATRLAADTQYF.

The CDR3 loop reads CASSTGQVLLETQYF. The DNA for the CDR3 is TGTGCCAGTAGTACGGGACAGGTCCTCCTCGAGACCCAGTACTTC. This chain joins TRBV19 and TRBJ2-5; TRBD1 aligns across 8 bases. V gave up 4 bases and J gave up 5 bases; unmatched junction bases: 9. Germline-derived CDR1 and CDR2 are LNHDA and SQIVND (reference sequence). CDR3 length equals 15 residues.

The V and J genes are TRBV7-2 and TRBJ2-5, with TRBD2 matching 7 bases. The CDR3 is made up of 13 amino acids. Per the germline V gene, CDR1 is SGHTA and CDR2 is FQGNSA. V lost 5 bases and J lost 9; bases outside the gene matches: 9. CDR3 coding DNA: TGTGCCAGCAGCCCTACCCGGGGGGAGGCCCAGTACTTC. It encodes CASSPTRGEAQYF.

The V call is TRBV5-1, the J call TRBJ2-7; perhaps TRBD1 as D (5 bases). This CDR3 region has 14 residues. V was trimmed by 0 bases and J by 7 bases, leaving 14 bases between them. The V gene's germline CDR1 is SGHRS and CDR2 YFSETQ. The CDR3 bases are TGCGCCAGCAGCTTGGGGGGCAGCCTAGGGGAGCAGTACTTC. Translating it yields CASSLGGSLGEQYF.

The CDR3 protein is CASSEVPGTGVGYTF. The CDR3 region has the DNA TGTGCCAGCAGTGAAGTTCCCGGGACAGGGGTCGGCTACACCTTC. The chain employs TRBV2 and TRBJ1-2; TRBD1 agrees at 10 bases. Germline loops: CDR1 SNHLY, CDR2 FYNNEI. J was trimmed by 8 bases and V by 1 base; bases with no gene match: 7. CDR3 length equals 15 residues.

The V gene is TRBV28, the J gene TRBJ1-5, with a weak D call TRBD1 (6 bases). Deletions cut 5 bases from V and 1 base from J, with 12 bases between. Germline-derived CDR1 and CDR2 are MDHEN and SYDVKM. CDR3 length equals 15 residues. Written as DNA, the CDR3 is TGTGCCAGCAGTAGCCGGGGGGCGAGCAATCAGCCCCAGCATTTT. Translation: CASSSRGASNQPQHF.

The chain combines TRBV5-6 with TRBJ2-2; TRBD1 agrees at 7 bases. The CDR3 sequence is 14 residues long. The J segment lost 7 bases and the V segment lost 4 bases, leaving 7 bases of the junction unmatched. CDR1 is SGHDT, CDR2 YYEEEE, per germline. CDR3: CASSVTGTRGELFF. The CDR3 DNA sequence: TGTGCCAGCAGCGTGACAGGGACCCGCGGGGAGCTGTTTTTT. Drawing the rest from reference TRBV5-6 and TRBJ2-2, the complete variable domain is DAGVTQSPTHLIKTRGQQVTLRCSPKSGHDTVSWYQQALGQGPQFIFQYYEEEERQRGNFPDRFSGHQFPNYSSELNVNALLLGDSALYLCASSVTGTRGELFFGEGSRLTVL.

The V gene is TRBV7-2, the J gene TRBJ1-1; TRBD1 might be the D (5 bases). V shed 3 bases and J shed 2 bases, with 10 bases lying between them. CDR3 size: 14 residues. Germline values: CDR1 SGHTA, CDR2 FQGNSA. In DNA, the CDR3 is TGTGCCAGCAGCTTTCTGACAGCCAACACTGAAGCTTTCTTT. It yields the protein CASSFLTANTEAFF.

CDR3 sequence: CASSLETGVSPLHF. The CDR3 bases are TGCGCCAGCAGCTTGGAAACAGGGGTTTCACCCCTCCACTTT. The chain has TRBV5-1 and TRBJ1-6; 7 nucleotides align to TRBD1. CDR3 size: 14 residues. V dropped 0 bases and J dropped 9; count of bases not matched to a gene: 3. Per germline, CDR1 SGHRS and CDR2 YFSETQ. Based on the CDR3 plus reference TRBV5-1 and TRBJ1-6, the full variable domain is KAGVTQTPRYLIKTRGQQVTLSCSPISGHRSVSWYQQTPGQGLQFLFEYFSETQRNKGNFPGRFSGRQFSNSRSEMNVSTLELGDSALYLCASSLETGVSPLHFGNGTRLTVT.

The rearrangement joins TRBV2 to TRBJ2-3, with D possibly being TRBD1 (6 bases). The length of the CDR3 is 14 residues. V lost 4 bases and J lost 4, with 12 bases in between. Per germline, CDR1 SNHLY and CDR2 FYNNEI. The CDR3 coding sequence is TGTGCCAGCAGTGGGTACAGGGTAGCAGATACGCAGTATTTT. This sequence encodes CASSGYRVADTQYF.

The chain uses TRBV7-6 and TRBJ2-2; D is undetermined. This CDR3 has 13 residues. The germline V and J ends were trimmed by 6 bases and 7 bases, with 12 bases remaining between them. Germline V gives CDR1 SGHVS, CDR2 FNYEAQ. The DNA for the CDR3 is TGTGCCAGCAGGACCAACTACGGCGGGGAGCTGTTTTTT. This sequence encodes CASRTNYGGELFF.

The rearrangement uses TRBV5-6 and TRBJ2-7; 8 bases fit TRBD1. Losses at the gene ends were 6 bases for V and 3 bases for J; bases not matched to a gene: 11. The CDR3 consists of 15 residues. The germline V gene has CDR1 SGHDT and CDR2 YYEEEE. CDR3 nucleotides: TGTGCCAGCACCGATATTCGACAGGGGAGCTACGAGCAGTACTTC. This translates into CASTDIRQGSYEQYF.

This chain's CDR3 is CASSYNSNQPQHF. The CDR3 coding sequence is TGTGCCAGCAGTTATAATAGCAATCAGCCCCAGCATTTT. This chain connects TRBV27 to TRBJ1-5; D is unresolved. CDR1 and CDR2 (germline): MNHEY, SMNVEV (reference sequence). The V end was cut by 4 bases, the J end by 0 bases, with 4 bases between. This CDR3 has 13 residues.